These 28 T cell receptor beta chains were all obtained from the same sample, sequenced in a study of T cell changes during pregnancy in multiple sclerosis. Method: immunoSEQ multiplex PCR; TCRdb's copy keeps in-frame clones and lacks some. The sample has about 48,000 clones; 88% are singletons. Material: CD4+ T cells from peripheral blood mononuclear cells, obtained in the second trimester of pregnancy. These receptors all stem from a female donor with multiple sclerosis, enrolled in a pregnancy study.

The CDR3 loop reads CASSERQGSDTQYF. The CDR3 bases are TGTGCCAGCAGTGAGAGACAGGGGTCAGATACGCAGTATTTT. This sequence joins TRBV2 and TRBJ2-3; 8 nucleotides match TRBD1. The CDR3 is made up of 14 amino acids. Per the germline V gene, CDR1 is SNHLY and CDR2 is FYNNEI. The V segment lost 3 bases and the J segment 4 bases; nucleotides outside the gene matches: 3.

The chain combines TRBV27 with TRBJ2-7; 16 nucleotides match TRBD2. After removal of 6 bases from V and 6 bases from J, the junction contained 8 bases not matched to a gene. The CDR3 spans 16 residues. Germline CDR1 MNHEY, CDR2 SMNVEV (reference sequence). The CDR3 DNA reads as TGTGCCAGCAGCGTGATGGGACTAGCGGGAGGGCGCGAGCAGTACTTC. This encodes CASSVMGLAGGREQYF.

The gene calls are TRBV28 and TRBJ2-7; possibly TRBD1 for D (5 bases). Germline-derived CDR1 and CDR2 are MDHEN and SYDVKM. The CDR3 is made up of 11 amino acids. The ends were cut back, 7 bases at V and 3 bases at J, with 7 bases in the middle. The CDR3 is CASNQGYEQYF. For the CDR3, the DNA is TGTGCCAGCAATCAGGGCTACGAGCAGTACTTC.

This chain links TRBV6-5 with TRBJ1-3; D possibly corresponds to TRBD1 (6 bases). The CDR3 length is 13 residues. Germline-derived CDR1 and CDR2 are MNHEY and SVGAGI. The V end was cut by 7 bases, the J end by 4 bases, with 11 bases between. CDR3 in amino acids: CASKDRPGNTIYF. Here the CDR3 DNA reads TGTGCCAGCAAAGACAGGCCCGGAAACACCATATATTTT.

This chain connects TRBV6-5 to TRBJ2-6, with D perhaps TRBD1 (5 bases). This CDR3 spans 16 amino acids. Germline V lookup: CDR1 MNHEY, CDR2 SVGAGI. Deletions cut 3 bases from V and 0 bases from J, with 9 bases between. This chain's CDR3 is CASSYQGFSGANVLTF. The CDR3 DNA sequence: TGTGCCAGCAGTTATCAGGGTTTCTCTGGGGCCAACGTCCTGACTTTC.

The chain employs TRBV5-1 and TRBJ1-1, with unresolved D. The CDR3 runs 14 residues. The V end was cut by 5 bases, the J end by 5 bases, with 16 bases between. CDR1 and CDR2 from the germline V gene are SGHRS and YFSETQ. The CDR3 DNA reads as TGCGCCAGCAGGACGGGGTCAGTTTTGACTGAAGCTTTCTTT. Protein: CASRTGSVLTEAFF.

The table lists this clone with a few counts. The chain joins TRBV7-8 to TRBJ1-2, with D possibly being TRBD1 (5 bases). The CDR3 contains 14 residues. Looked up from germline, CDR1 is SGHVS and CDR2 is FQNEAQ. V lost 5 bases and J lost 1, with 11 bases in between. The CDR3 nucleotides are TGTGCCAGCAGCGCTACGACAGTTAACTATGGCTACACCTTC. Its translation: CASSATTVNYGYTF.

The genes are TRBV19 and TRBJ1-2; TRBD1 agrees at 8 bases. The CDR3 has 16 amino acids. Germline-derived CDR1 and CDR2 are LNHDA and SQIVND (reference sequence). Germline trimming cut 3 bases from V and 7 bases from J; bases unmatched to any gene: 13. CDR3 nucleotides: TGTGCCAGTAGTATCGGCTTTGGAGGACAGGGAGGTGGCTACACCTTC. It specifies CASSIGFGGQGGGYTF.

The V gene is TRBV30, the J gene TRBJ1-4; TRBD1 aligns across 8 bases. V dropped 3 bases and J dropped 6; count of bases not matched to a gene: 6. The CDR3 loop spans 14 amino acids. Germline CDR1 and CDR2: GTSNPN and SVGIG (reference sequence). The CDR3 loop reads CAWRRQGFYEKLFF. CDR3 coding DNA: TGTGCCTGGAGGAGACAGGGGTTTTATGAAAAACTGTTTTTT.

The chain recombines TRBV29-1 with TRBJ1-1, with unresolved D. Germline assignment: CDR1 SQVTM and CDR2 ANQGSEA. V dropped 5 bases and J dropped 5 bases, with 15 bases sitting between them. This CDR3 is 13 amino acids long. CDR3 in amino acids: CSVLPFIETEAFF. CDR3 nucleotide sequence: TGCAGCGTTTTGCCGTTTATCGAGACTGAAGCTTTCTTT.

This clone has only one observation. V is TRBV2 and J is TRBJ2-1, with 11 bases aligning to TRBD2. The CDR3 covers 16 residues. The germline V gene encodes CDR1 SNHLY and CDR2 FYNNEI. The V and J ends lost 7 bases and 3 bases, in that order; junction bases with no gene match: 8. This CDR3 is CASILTSGVVYNEQFF. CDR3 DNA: TGTGCCAGCATTTTGACTAGCGGGGTTGTCTACAATGAGCAGTTCTTC.

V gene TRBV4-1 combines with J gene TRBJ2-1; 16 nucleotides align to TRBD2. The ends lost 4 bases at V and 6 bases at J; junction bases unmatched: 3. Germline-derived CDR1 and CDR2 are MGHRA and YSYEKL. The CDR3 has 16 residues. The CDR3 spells CASSPGLAGGRNEQFF. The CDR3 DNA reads TGCGCCAGCAGCCCGGGACTAGCGGGAGGGCGCAATGAGCAGTTCTTC.

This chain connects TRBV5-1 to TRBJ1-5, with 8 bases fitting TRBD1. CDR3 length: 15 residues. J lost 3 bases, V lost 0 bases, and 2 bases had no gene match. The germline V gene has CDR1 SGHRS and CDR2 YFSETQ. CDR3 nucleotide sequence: TGCGCCAGCAGCTTGGGGACAGGGTTCAATCAGCCCCAGCATTTT. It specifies CASSLGTGFNQPQHF.

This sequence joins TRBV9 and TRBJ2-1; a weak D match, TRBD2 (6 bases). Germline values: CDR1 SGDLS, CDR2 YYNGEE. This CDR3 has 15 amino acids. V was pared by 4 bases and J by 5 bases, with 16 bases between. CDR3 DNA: TGTGCCAGCAGCCCTGGGGCGGGGCTCAACAATGAGCAGTTCTTC. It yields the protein CASSPGAGLNNEQFF.

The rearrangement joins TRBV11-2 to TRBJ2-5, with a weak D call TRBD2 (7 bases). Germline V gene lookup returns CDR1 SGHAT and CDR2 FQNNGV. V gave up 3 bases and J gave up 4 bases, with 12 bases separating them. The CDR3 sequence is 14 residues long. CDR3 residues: CASSLRRGGETQYF. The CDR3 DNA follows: TGTGCCAGCAGCTTGAGAAGGGGGGGAGAGACCCAGTACTTC.

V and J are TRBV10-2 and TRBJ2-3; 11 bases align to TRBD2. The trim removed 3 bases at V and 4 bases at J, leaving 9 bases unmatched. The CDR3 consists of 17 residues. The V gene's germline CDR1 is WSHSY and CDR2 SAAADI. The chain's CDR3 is CASSDDGATSGADTQYF. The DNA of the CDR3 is TGCGCCAGCAGTGACGACGGGGCGACTAGCGGGGCAGATACGCAGTATTTT.

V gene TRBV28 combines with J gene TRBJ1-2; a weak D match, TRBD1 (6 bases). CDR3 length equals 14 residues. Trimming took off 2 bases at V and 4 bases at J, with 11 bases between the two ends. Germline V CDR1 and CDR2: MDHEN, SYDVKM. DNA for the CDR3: TGTGCCAGCAGTTTAGCCGGGACAATCTATGGCTACACCTTC. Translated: CASSLAGTIYGYTF.

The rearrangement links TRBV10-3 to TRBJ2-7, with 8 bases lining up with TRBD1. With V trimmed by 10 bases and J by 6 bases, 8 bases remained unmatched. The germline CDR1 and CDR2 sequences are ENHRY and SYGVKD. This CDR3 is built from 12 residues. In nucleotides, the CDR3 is TGTGCCACTACCCACCAGGGGGCCGAGCAGTACTTC. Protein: CATTHQGAEQYF.

The DNA of the CDR3 is TGTGCCAGCAGTTTCCGGGACAGGGATAACTATGGCTACACCTTC. Translating it yields CASSFRDRDNYGYTF. The V gene is TRBV28, the J gene TRBJ1-2; 9 nucleotides line up with TRBD1. The CDR3 extends over 15 amino acids. Looked up from germline, CDR1 is MDHEN and CDR2 is SYDVKM. Trimming took 3 bases from V and 1 from J; bases not matched to a gene: 3.

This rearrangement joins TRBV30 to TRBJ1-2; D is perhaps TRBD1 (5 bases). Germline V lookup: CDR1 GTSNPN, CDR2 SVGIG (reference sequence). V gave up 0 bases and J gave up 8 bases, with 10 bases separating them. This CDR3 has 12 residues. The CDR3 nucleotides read TGTGCCTGGAGTGTTCTCGACAGAGGCTACACCTTC. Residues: CAWSVLDRGYTF.

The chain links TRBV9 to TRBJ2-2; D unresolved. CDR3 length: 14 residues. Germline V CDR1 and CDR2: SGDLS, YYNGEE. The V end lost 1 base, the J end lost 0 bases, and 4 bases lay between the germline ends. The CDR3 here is CASSVSPNTGELFF. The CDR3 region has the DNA TGTGCCAGCAGCGTATCTCCGAACACCGGGGAGCTGTTTTTT.

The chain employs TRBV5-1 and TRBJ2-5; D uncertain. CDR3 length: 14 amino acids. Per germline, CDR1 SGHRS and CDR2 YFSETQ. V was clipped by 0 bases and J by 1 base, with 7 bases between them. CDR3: CASSLVSGQETQYF. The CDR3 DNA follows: TGCGCCAGCAGCTTGGTTTCCGGCCAAGAGACCCAGTACTTC.

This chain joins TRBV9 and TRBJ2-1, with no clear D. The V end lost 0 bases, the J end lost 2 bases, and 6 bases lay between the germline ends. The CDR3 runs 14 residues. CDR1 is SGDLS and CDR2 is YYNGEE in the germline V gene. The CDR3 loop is CASSVVSTYNEQFF. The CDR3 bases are TGTGCCAGCAGCGTAGTTTCCACCTACAATGAGCAGTTCTTC.

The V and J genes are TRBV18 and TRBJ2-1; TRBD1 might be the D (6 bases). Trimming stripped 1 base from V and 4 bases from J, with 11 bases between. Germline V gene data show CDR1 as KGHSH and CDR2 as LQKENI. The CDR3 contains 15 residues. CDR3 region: CASSPLKGEYNEQFF. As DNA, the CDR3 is TGTGCCAGCTCACCACTGAAGGGGGAATACAATGAGCAGTTCTTC. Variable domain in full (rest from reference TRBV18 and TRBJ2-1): NAGVMQNPRHLVRRRGQEARLRCSPMKGHSHVYWYRQLPEEGLKFMVYLQKENIIDESGMPKERFSAEFPKEGPSILRIQQVVRGDSAAYFCASSPLKGEYNEQFFGPGTRLTVL.

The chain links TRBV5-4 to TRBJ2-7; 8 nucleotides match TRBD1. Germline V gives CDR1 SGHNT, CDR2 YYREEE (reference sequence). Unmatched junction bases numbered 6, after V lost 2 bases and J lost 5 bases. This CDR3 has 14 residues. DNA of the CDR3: TGTGCCAGCAGCTTACAGACAGGGGCCAACGAGCAGTACTTC. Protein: CASSLQTGANEQYF.

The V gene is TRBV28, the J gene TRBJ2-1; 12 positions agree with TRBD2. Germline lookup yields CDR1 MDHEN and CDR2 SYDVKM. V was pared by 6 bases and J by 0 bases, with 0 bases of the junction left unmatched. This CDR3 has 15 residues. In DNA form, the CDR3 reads TGTGCCAGCAGACTAGCGGGAGGCTCCTACAATGAGCAGTTCTTC. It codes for CASRLAGGSYNEQFF. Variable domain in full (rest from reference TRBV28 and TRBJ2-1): DVKVTQSSRYLVKRTGEKVFLECVQDMDHENMFWYRQDPGLGLRLIYFSYDVKMKEKGDIPEGYSVSREKKERFSLILESASTNQTSMYLCASRLAGGSYNEQFFGPGTRLTVL.

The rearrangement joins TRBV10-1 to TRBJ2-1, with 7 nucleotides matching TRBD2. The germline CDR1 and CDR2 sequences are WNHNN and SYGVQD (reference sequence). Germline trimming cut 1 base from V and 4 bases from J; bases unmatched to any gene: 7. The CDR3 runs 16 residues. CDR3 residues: CASSEWSGGKYNEQFF. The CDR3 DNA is TGCGCCAGCAGTGAGTGGTCGGGGGGTAAATACAATGAGCAGTTCTTC.

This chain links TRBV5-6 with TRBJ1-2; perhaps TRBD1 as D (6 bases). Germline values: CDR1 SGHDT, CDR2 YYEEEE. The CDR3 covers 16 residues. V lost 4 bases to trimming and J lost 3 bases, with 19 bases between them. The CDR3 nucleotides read TGTGCCAGCAGCGAACCGGGACAAAGGCTTGACTATGGCTACACCTTC. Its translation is CASSEPGQRLDYGYTF. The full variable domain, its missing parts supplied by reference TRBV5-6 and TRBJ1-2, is DAGVTQSPTHLIKTRGQQVTLRCSPKSGHDTVSWYQQALGQGPQFIFQYYEEEERQRGNFPDRFSGHQFPNYSSELNVNALLLGDSALYLCASSEPGQRLDYGYTFGSGTRLTVV.